This is a list of T cell receptor beta chains from one sample in a study of blood T cell repertoires in COVID-19. The table came from immunoSEQ multiplex PCR; TCRdb's copy has only in-frame clones and leaves some out. The table lists 110,000 to 150,000 clones, around 82% of them singletons, with around 4% in the top ten. The sample comprised peripheral blood. These TCRs come from a man aged 55 to 70 with acute or convalescent COVID-19. Both conserved end residues are part of each CDR3. The D gene is left open where the match is weak. Clone size is given for some rows only: seen once, a few or many times, or a class if the clone is expanded.

d_call j_call v_call clone_size cdr3_aa cdr3_nt
NA TRBJ2-3 TRBV11-2 NA CASSSGDTQYF TGTGCCAGCAGTTCGGGGGATACGCAGTATTTT
NA TRBJ2-7 TRBV7-9 many CASSLGTTVYEQYF TGTGCCAGCAGCTTAGGTACGACAGTATACGAGCAGTACTTC
NA TRBJ2-5 TRBV5-5 NA CASSSTGMGETQYF TGTGCCAGCAGCTCCACAGGGATGGGAGAGACCCAGTACTTC
NA TRBJ1-4 TRBV5-6 NA CASSDGPDSSSRVEKLFF TGTGCCAGCAGCGACGGCCCAGACAGCTCCTCTCGGGTCGAAAAACTGTTTTTT
NA TRBJ2-1 TRBV27 NA CASSLTRSSYNEQFF TGTGCCAGCAGTTTGACGAGGAGCTCCTACAATGAGCAGTTCTTC
NA TRBJ2-7 TRBV3-1/TRBV3-2 NA CASSQVDSPIYEQYF TGTGCCAGCAGCCAGGTTGACAGTCCCATATACGAGCAGTACTTC
NA TRBJ2-7 TRBV6-5 NA CASRGEGTDEQYF TGTGCCAGCAGGGGCGAGGGTACGGACGAGCAGTACTTC
NA TRBJ2-7 TRBV30 NA CAWSYTGPLYEQYF TGTGCCTGGAGTTATACAGGGCCTCTCTACGAGCAGTACTTC
NA TRBJ2-1 TRBV6-4 NA CASSDSARAEQFF TGTGCCAGCAGTGACTCAGCCAGGGCTGAGCAGTTCTTC
TRBD1 TRBJ1-2 TRBV11-2 once CASSPGQGRGYTF TGTGCCAGCAGCCCAGGACAGGGGCGAGGCTACACCTTC
NA TRBJ1-2 TRBV6-5 NA CASSYSTVNYGYTF TGTGCCAGCAGTTACTCCACAGTTAACTATGGCTACACCTTC
NA TRBJ2-3 TRBV29-1 NA CSVEGVVSTDTQYF TGCAGCGTTGAAGGCGTTGTTAGCACAGATACGCAGTATTTT
NA TRBJ2-5 TRBV5-6 NA CASSEAGRTQGWAQYF TGTGCCAGCAGCGAAGCTGGGAGAACCCAAGGGTGGGCCCAGTACTTC
NA TRBJ2-3 TRBV5-1 NA CASRIAPWEDTQYF TGCGCCAGCAGGATAGCCCCTTGGGAGGATACGCAGTATTTT
TRBD1 TRBJ2-7 TRBV12-3/TRBV12-4 NA CASSLAEDRVQYF TGTGCCAGCAGTTTAGCGGAAGACAGGGTGCAGTACTTC
TRBD2 TRBJ2-7 TRBV5-1 NA CASSPVAGEYEQYF TGCGCCAGCAGCCCAGTGGCGGGAGAATACGAGCAGTACTTC
NA TRBJ1-4 TRBV3-1/TRBV3-2 NA CASSQDQPGFEKLFF TGTGCCAGCAGCCAAGACCAACCAGGGTTTGAAAAACTGTTTTTT
TRBD1 TRBJ1-5 TRBV7-2 few CASSSGTGVDQPQHF TGTGCCAGCAGTAGCGGGACAGGGGTGGATCAGCCCCAGCATTTT
NA TRBJ1-1 TRBV20-1 NA CSARRGGLAFF TGCAGTGCCCGCCGCGGGGGGTTAGCTTTCTTT
NA TRBJ2-7 TRBV5-1 NA CASSPWGAAGDPYEQYF TGCGCCAGCAGCCCCTGGGGGGCTGCGGGAGACCCCTACGAGCAGTACTTC
TRBD1 TRBJ1-3 TRBV7-6 NA CASSRGQGSSGNTIYF TGTGCCAGCAGCCGCGGACAGGGGAGCTCTGGAAACACCATATATTTT
NA TRBJ1-2 TRBV27 NA CASLGGVDGYTF TGTGCCAGCCTGGGGGGGGTCGATGGCTACACCTTC
NA TRBJ2-3 TRBV30 many CAWGLRGAGYSTDTQYF TGTGCCTGGGGCCTTCGGGGAGCGGGCTATAGCACAGATACGCAGTATTTT
NA TRBJ2-3 TRBV4-1 NA CASSQVGTPDTQYF TGCGCCAGCAGCCAAGTGGGGACTCCAGATACGCAGTATTTT
TRBD2 TRBJ2-7 TRBV11-2 NA CASSLAGGTYEQYF TGTGCCAGCAGCCTAGCGGGAGGGACCTACGAGCAGTACTTC
NA TRBJ1-3 TRBV6-1 NA CASSATPWGGSGNTIYF TGTGCCAGCAGTGCCACCCCGTGGGGGGGGTCTGGAAACACCATATATTTT
TRBD2 TRBJ2-7 TRBV19 many CASSTASGSYEQYF TGTGCCAGTAGTACCGCTAGCGGCTCCTACGAGCAGTACTTC
TRBD1 TRBJ2-7 TRBV28 NA CASSPTDRGPYEQYF TGTGCCAGCAGTCCCACGGACAGGGGACCCTACGAGCAGTACTTC
NA TRBJ1-5 TRBV10-3 NA CAISEGDYSNQPQHF TGTGCCATCAGTGAAGGAGATTATAGCAATCAGCCCCAGCATTTT
NA TRBJ2-7 TRBV7-8 NA CASSPRGGERSYEQYF TGTGCCAGCAGCCCTCGCGGTGGCGAGCGCTCCTACGAGCAGTACTTC
NA TRBJ2-1 TRBV10-1 NA CASSDRVYNEQFF TGCGCCAGCAGTGACAGGGTCTACAATGAGCAGTTCTTC
NA TRBJ1-3 TRBV5-1 NA CASSLQGSGNTIYF TGCGCCAGCAGCTTGCAGGGGTCTGGAAACACCATATATTTT
NA TRBJ2-3 TRBV6-1 once CASSEALQLARSTDTQYF TGTGCCAGCAGTGAAGCGCTTCAACTTGCGCGAAGCACAGATACGCAGTATTTT
NA TRBJ2-1 TRBV29-1 NA CSVAGMARTNEQFF TGCAGCGTTGCCGGGATGGCCCGTACTAATGAGCAGTTCTTC
TRBD1 TRBJ1-4 TRBV2 NA CASTGTAPLGEKLFF TGTGCCAGCACCGGGACAGCCCCCCTTGGGGAAAAACTGTTTTTT
NA TRBJ1-5 TRBV18 NA CASSPQGIEKRPQHF TGTGCCAGCTCACCACAAGGTATAGAAAAGCGGCCCCAGCATTTT